The 21 T cell receptor beta chains given below trace back to one sample, sequenced in a study of response to subunit inactivated influenza vaccine. Each CDR3 protein is one row after TCRdb ran MiXCR on the RT-PCR reads. The sample consists of roughly 650,000 distinct CDR3 sequences, more than 15% of them appearing once. The material sequenced was PBMCs from blood, taken 11 to 12 days after vaccination. All receptors come from a man aged 45-60 years who received an inactivated influenza vaccine.

V is TRBV5-1 and J is TRBJ2-5, with 7 bases fitting TRBD1. CDR1 is SGHRS and CDR2 is YFSETQ in the germline V gene. With V trimmed by 4 bases and J by 9 bases, 27 bases remained unmatched. This CDR3 region has 19 residues. CDR3 coding DNA: TGCGCCAGCAGCCGAGATACAGGGGACGGGCGGGCTGGAGTAGTGTCCCAGTACTTC. Protein: CASSRDTGDGRAGVVSQYF.

This chain uses TRBV20-1 with TRBJ2-1; D is perhaps TRBD1 or TRBD2 (5 bases each). Trimming took off 3 bases at V and 0 bases at J, with 9 bases between the two ends. The CDR3 runs 14 residues. Germline V gives CDR1 DFQATT, CDR2 SNEGSKA (reference sequence). In nucleotides, the CDR3 is TGCAGTGCTAGGGGGACCCACTCCTACAATGAGCAGTTCTTC. Translation gives CSARGTHSYNEQFF.

As DNA, the CDR3 is TGTGCCAGCAGCTTGTACAGGGACGGCACTGAAGCTTTCTTT. This gives the protein CASSLYRDGTEAFF. This chain links TRBV5-5 with TRBJ1-1; perhaps TRBD1 as D (6 bases). V lost 1 base and J 4 bases, leaving 11 bases between the germline ends. The germline CDR1 and CDR2 sequences are SGHKS and YYEKEE (reference sequence). This CDR3 has 14 residues.

V usage is TRBV4-3 and J usage is TRBJ1-6; possible D gene TRBD1, 5 bases. The germline gives CDR1 LGHNA, CDR2 YSLEER. The CDR3 consists of 13 residues. V dropped 4 bases and J dropped 5 bases, with 6 bases sitting between them. CDR3 nucleotides: TGCGCCAGCAGCCCGGGGGATAATTCACCCCTCCACTTT. Encoded protein: CASSPGDNSPLHF.

This clonotype has a count of ten or more. V is TRBV29-1 and J is TRBJ2-7; unclear D gene. The CDR3 has 14 amino acids. Germline CDR1 SQVTM, CDR2 ANQGSEA. V dropped 6 bases and J dropped 2 bases, with 17 bases sitting between them. CDR3 nucleotide sequence: TGCAGCGTGACCGACCCCATCGGTCCCTACGAGCAGTACTTC. This translates into CSVTDPIGPYEQYF.

In its sample, this clonotype was seen a few times. This chain uses TRBV28 with TRBJ1-5; D gene uncertain. Germline CDR1 MDHEN, CDR2 SYDVKM. V lost 6 bases and J lost 9, with 12 bases in between. The CDR3 sequence is 12 residues long. The CDR3 DNA reads as TGTGCCAGCAGGCCCTACGGAAGGCCCCAGCATTTT. The encoded protein is CASRPYGRPQHF.

The chain combines TRBV6-2 or TRBV6-3 with TRBJ1-5, with D possibly matching TRBD1 (5 bases). V lost 2 bases, J lost 6 bases, and 14 bases lay in between. Germline lookup yields CDR1 MNHEY and CDR2 SVGEGT. CDR3 size: 15 residues. In DNA, the CDR3 is TGTGCCAGCAGTTACGTTTCAGGGTTCGGTCAGCCCCAGCATTTT. This encodes CASSYVSGFGQPQHF.

This clonotype was recorded a few times. The chain carries TRBV10-3 and TRBJ2-3; D gene ambiguous. The V gene lost 3 bases and the J gene lost 2 bases, with 6 bases spanning the gap. Germline loops: CDR1 ENHRY, CDR2 SYGVKD. The CDR3 runs 13 residues. The CDR3 loop reads CAISERNTDTQYF. The CDR3 nucleotides are TGTGCCATCAGTGAAAGGAACACAGATACGCAGTATTTT.

The V and J genes are TRBV10-3 and TRBJ2-7, with TRBD1 identical over 9 bases. With 5 bases clipped from V and 6 bases from J, the junction kept 5 bases outside the gene matches. CDR1 and CDR2 (germline): ENHRY, SYGVKD. This CDR3 contains 13 residues. CDR3 nucleotides: TGTGCCATCAGTCTGGACAGGGGTGGCGAGCAGTACTTC. As protein: CAISLDRGGEQYF.

This clonotype appeared many times. The chain recombines TRBV20-1 with TRBJ2-2; D is unresolved. Germline assignment: CDR1 DFQATT and CDR2 SNEGSKA (reference sequence). V lost 0 bases, J lost 4 bases, and 9 bases lay in between. The CDR3 extends over 14 amino acids. The CDR3 DNA reads TGCAGTGCTAGAGAACCCTCGAGCACCGGGGAGCTGTTTTTT. Protein product: CSAREPSSTGELFF.

There are a few counts of this clonotype. The gene calls are TRBV24-1 and TRBJ2-3; 7 bases are shared with TRBD2. V lost 1 base, J lost 0 bases, and 6 bases stayed unmatched. CDR3 length equals 17 residues. Germline V gene sequence: CDR1 KGHDR, CDR2 SFDVKD. The CDR3 DNA reads as TGTGCCACCAGTGATTTAAGCCCGGGGGGTAGCACAGATACGCAGTATTTT. This translates into CATSDLSPGGSTDTQYF.

The chain carries TRBV7-2 and TRBJ2-2; 7 nucleotides line up with TRBD1. CDR3 length: 16 residues. Germline CDR1 reads SGHTA; CDR2 reads FQGNSA. After removal of 6 bases from V and 11 bases from J, the junction contained 18 bases not matched to a gene. CDR3 DNA: TGTGCCAGCAGAATAGTTACGACAGGGAACCCGGATGAGCTGTTTTTT. Encoded protein: CASRIVTTGNPDELFF.

The genes are TRBV20-1 and TRBJ2-7; TRBD1 aligns across 8 bases. V lost 4 bases and J lost 2; bases outside the gene matches: 10. Germline V gene lookup returns CDR1 DFQATT and CDR2 SNEGSKA (reference sequence). The CDR3 totals 15 residues. CDR3 protein: CSATSTGEATYEQYF. The DNA of the CDR3 is TGCAGTGCTACGTCGACAGGGGAAGCCACCTACGAGCAGTACTTC.

The chain carries TRBV29-1 and TRBJ2-3; perhaps TRBD2 as D (5 bases). V lost 6 bases to trimming and J lost 0 bases, with 13 bases between them. The CDR3 spans 14 residues. The germline CDR1 and CDR2 sequences are SQVTM and ANQGSEA. This CDR3 is CSVRRSGSTDTQYF. In DNA, the CDR3 is TGCAGCGTCCGGCGGAGCGGAAGCACAGATACGCAGTATTTT.

This chain connects TRBV29-1 to TRBJ2-7; 12 bases are a match to TRBD1. This CDR3 spans 12 amino acids. Per the germline V gene, CDR1 is SQVTM and CDR2 is ANQGSEA. V dropped 7 bases and J dropped 7; count of bases not matched to a gene: 5. The CDR3 here is CSARDRGREQYF. The CDR3 DNA is TGCAGCGCCCGGGACAGGGGGCGGGAGCAGTACTTC.

This clonotype was counted between two and nine times. V and J are TRBV6-1 and TRBJ1-5; 9 bases match TRBD1. This CDR3 spans 15 amino acids. Germline loops: CDR1 MNHNS, CDR2 SASEGT. The ends lost 6 bases at V and 1 base at J; junction bases unmatched: 4. This CDR3 is CASRTGQGSNQPQHF. The CDR3 region has the DNA TGTGCCAGCAGGACAGGACAGGGGAGCAATCAGCCCCAGCATTTT.

The J gene is TRBJ2-3, the V gene TRBV6-2 or TRBV6-3; 14 bases line up with TRBD2. The length of the CDR3 is 18 residues. Germline CDR1 and CDR2: MNHEY and SVGEGT. J lost 0 bases, V lost 0 bases, and 2 bases had no gene match. The CDR3 region is CASSYSTSGRESTDTQYF. For the CDR3, the DNA is TGTGCCAGCAGTTACTCGACTAGCGGGAGGGAAAGCACAGATACGCAGTATTTT.

The table lists this clonotype with a few counts. This rearrangement joins TRBV7-2 to TRBJ2-2; D remains ambiguous. This CDR3 has 16 amino acids. V was pared by 4 bases and J by 3 bases, with 15 bases between. Germline V gene lookup returns CDR1 SGHTA and CDR2 FQGNSA. CDR3 loop: CASSSTFGRYTGELFF. For the CDR3, the DNA is TGTGCCAGCAGCTCCACCTTCGGCCGATACACCGGGGAGCTGTTTTTT.

This clonotype was observed a few times. The chain employs TRBV6-1 and TRBJ2-3; 7 positions agree with TRBD2. CDR1 and CDR2 from the germline V gene are MNHNS and SASEGT. Losses at the gene ends were 7 bases for V and 1 base for J; bases not matched to a gene: 11. The CDR3 contains 16 residues. CDR3 sequence reads: CASTIGGAGGTDTQYF. CDR3 DNA sequence: TGTGCCAGCACCATCGGGGGTGCGGGGGGCACAGATACGCAGTATTTT.

The J gene is TRBJ2-7, the V gene TRBV5-1, with D maybe TRBD2 (6 bases). CDR3 length: 16 amino acids. V was shortened by 6 bases and J by 7 bases, with 26 bases between the two germline ends. Germline CDR1 reads SGHRS; CDR2 reads YFSETQ. The CDR3 DNA follows: TGCGCCAGCACCATCGGCGGGGAGATGAGGGCCAAGGAGCAGTACTTC. Translation: CASTIGGEMRAKEQYF.

There are a few counts of this clonotype. The V gene is TRBV20-1, the J gene TRBJ1-5; possible D gene TRBD1, 5 bases. CDR1 is DFQATT and CDR2 is SNEGSKA in the germline V gene (reference sequence). Trimming pared 0 bases from V and 8 bases from J, leaving 17 bases between. This CDR3 contains 15 residues. The CDR3 region has the DNA TGCAGTGCTAGAGATCTCCAGGACACGGCCGAGCCCCAGCATTTT. Amino acids: CSARDLQDTAEPQHF.